This T cell receptor (beta chain) was recovered during a study of human CD8 memory T cell subsets. CDR3 size: 17 residues. CDR1 is MNHNS, CDR2 SASEGT, per germline. With respect to this clonotype: Its matching antigen is unknown.

Overall study results and limits: Stem-like memory T cell repertoires overlapped minimally with precursor exhausted T cell repertoires.

Researchers made TCR beta libraries via UMI-labeled 5' RACE. No DNA is given; TCRdb re-called the 5' RACE reads and lists each CDR3 protein once. Recorded for this sample: 7,500 to 8,500 distinct CDR3 sequences. The TCR was taken from a human donor in good health. Sequenced input: CD8+ T cells from PBMCs. The genes are TRBV6-1 and TRBJ2-1; TCRdb picks TRBD2, but there is no DNA to check that call. The CDR3 spells CASSEAREGGDYNEQFF.